These 12 T cell receptor beta chains share one sample of origin, sequenced in a study of human T cells and chemical hapten exposure. The time point here: patch test 3, about 24 weeks after DPC sensitization. Documented treatment: therapeutic diphenylcyclopropenone sensitization with weekly scalp DPC. Using its own MiXCR run on the RACE reads, TCRdb lists one record per CDR3 protein. The repertoire has about 84,000 distinct CDR3 sequences, approximately 11% of them found once; the top ten carry around 3.6%. The sample here was whole blood, taken in connection with sensitization to the hapten diphenylcyclopropenone (DPC). The receptors were sampled from a woman between 45 and 65 years old with alopecia areata. Some clones in this sample may be carry-over from other donors' samples.

The table lists this clonotype with many counts. The chain combines TRBV7-2 with TRBJ2-5, with 7 bases that match TRBD1. This CDR3 is 18 amino acids long. Germline loops: CDR1 SGHTA, CDR2 FQGNSA. Losses at the gene ends were 1 base for V and 5 bases for J; bases not matched to a gene: 16. In DNA, the CDR3 is TGTGCCAGCAGCTTAGGTGAGGGACAGAGACTTTTAGAGGAGACCCAGTACTTC. Encoded protein: CASSLGEGQRLLEETQYF.

In its sample, this clonotype was seen many times. CDR3 in DNA: TGCAGCGTTGAGGGCCTTCGGGAGGGCCCCTATGAGCAGTTCTTC. This translates into CSVEGLREGPYEQFF. The V and J genes are TRBV29-1 and TRBJ2-1; 8 nucleotides line up with TRBD2. V lost 3 bases and J lost 8; bases outside the gene matches: 12. Looked up from germline, CDR1 is SQVTM and CDR2 is ANQGSEA. This CDR3 region has 15 residues.

This clonotype was observed at least ten times. The rearrangement joins TRBV19 to TRBJ1-5, with a possible D match to TRBD1 (5 bases). CDR1 is LNHDA and CDR2 is SQIVND in the germline V gene (reference sequence). V lost 5 bases, J lost 1 base, and 6 bases lay in between. The CDR3 extends over 13 amino acids. The CDR3 here is CASSRQSNQPQHF. DNA of the CDR3: TGTGCCAGTAGTCGACAGAGCAATCAGCCCCAGCATTTT.

This chain links TRBV15 with TRBJ2-1; 11 nucleotides align to TRBD2. Losses at the gene ends were 0 bases for V and 2 bases for J; bases not matched to a gene: 12. In germline, CDR1 is LNHNV, CDR2 YYDKDF (reference sequence). The CDR3 runs 20 residues. The CDR3 loop reads CATSREAGLAVRTPYNEQFF. In nucleotides, the CDR3 is TGTGCCACCAGCAGAGAGGCGGGACTAGCGGTCCGCACGCCCTACAATGAGCAGTTCTTC.

This clonotype has only a few counts. The rearrangement uses TRBV20-1 and TRBJ2-3; 9 bases map to TRBD2. There are 15 residues in the CDR3. Germline V gene sequence: CDR1 DFQATT, CDR2 SNEGSKA (reference sequence). CDR3 nucleotide sequence: TGCAGAGCCTCGGGGACTAGCCTATTTGAAGATACGCAGTATTTT. It is translated as CRASGTSLFEDTQYF.

The chain employs TRBV20-1 and TRBJ1-3; D ambiguous. V was trimmed by 8 bases and J by 2 bases, leaving 10 bases between them. The length of the CDR3 is 12 residues. Germline V gene sequence: CDR1 DFQATT, CDR2 SNEGSKA (reference sequence). CDR3 nucleotides: TGCAGTCCGAACAATCCTGGAAACACCATATATTTT. Amino acids: CSPNNPGNTIYF.

This clonotype appeared many times. The gene calls are TRBV29-1 and TRBJ2-7, with 11 bases lining up with TRBD2. Germline CDR1 SQVTM, CDR2 ANQGSEA. Trimming cost V 7 bases and J 2 bases; bases outside gene matches: 13. The CDR3 is 16 residues long. As DNA, the CDR3 is TGCAGCGCCGGGGGGAGTGCTAGCGGGAGGACCTACGAGCAGTACTTC. Translated, it gives CSAGGSASGRTYEQYF.

J is TRBJ1-2 and V is TRBV6-1; weak D call: TRBD1 (6 bases). V dropped 6 bases and J dropped 4 bases, with 15 bases sitting between them. This CDR3 region has 14 residues. The germline V gene has CDR1 MNHNS and CDR2 SASEGT. The CDR3 spells CASSPAGAAYGYTF. CDR3 nucleotide sequence: TGTGCCAGCAGCCCCGCAGGGGCAGCCTATGGCTACACCTTC.

This clonotype was recorded a few times. The V gene is TRBV6-2 or TRBV6-3, the J gene TRBJ2-3, with 9 bases lining up with TRBD1. Trimming at V came to 4 bases and at J to 4 bases, leaving 6 bases not matched to a gene. The CDR3 runs 15 residues. Germline loops: CDR1 MNHEY, CDR2 SVGEGT. Here the CDR3 reads CASSSGQGQADTQYF. In DNA, the CDR3 is TGTGCCAGCAGTTCAGGACAGGGGCAAGCAGATACGCAGTATTTT.

This clonotype has at least ten counts. V gene TRBV7-2 combines with J gene TRBJ2-7; 8 bases are a match to TRBD2. The ends lost 4 bases at V and 2 bases at J; junction bases unmatched: 7. This CDR3 has 15 amino acids. CDR1 and CDR2 (germline): SGHTA, FQGNSA. CDR3: CASSSTPGGAYEQYF. The CDR3 region has the DNA TGTGCCAGCAGCTCCACACCGGGGGGGGCCTACGAGCAGTACTTC.

This clonotype was detected only a few times. The gene calls are TRBV20-1 and TRBJ2-1; D is ambiguous. There are 14 residues in the CDR3. Germline CDR1 reads DFQATT; CDR2 reads SNEGSKA (reference sequence). Trimming pared 3 bases from V and 3 bases from J, leaving 12 bases between. The CDR3 nucleotides read TGCAGTGCTAGTTACCCCACGGGCTACAATGAGCAGTTCTTC. Protein product: CSASYPTGYNEQFF.

At least ten counts were recorded for this clonotype. The V and J genes are TRBV4-1 and TRBJ2-2; 9 positions agree with TRBD1. Germline V gives CDR1 MGHRA, CDR2 YSYEKL. The trim removed 3 bases at V and 7 bases at J, leaving 9 bases unmatched. The CDR3 sequence is 16 residues long. In DNA form, the CDR3 reads TGCGCCAGCAGCCACTCGATGGACAGGGGCCACGGGGAGCTGTTTTTT. Protein sequence: CASSHSMDRGHGELFF.